This T cell receptor beta chain was retrieved from a study of blood T cell repertoires in COVID-19. This clone appeared a single time. The V gene's germline CDR1 is ENHRY and CDR2 SYGVKD. Losses at the gene ends were 5 bases for V and 6 bases for J; bases not matched to a gene: 12. The length of the CDR3 is 16 residues. The study assigned cohorts using participant-reported clinical history. During the 2 weeks before they entered the study, exposed participants had met someone with a PCR-confirmed or clinician-diagnosed COVID-19 case. The authors' processing: Estimated nucleated cell counts came from reference gene primer amplification. TCRdb's table, derived via immunoSEQ multiplex PCR, lists solely in-frame clones and lacks some. Clone size and V and J calls were adopted from that table, with D and trimming inferred from the DNA. This table has around 250,000 clones, approximately 88% appearing once.

The chain links TRBV10-3 to TRBJ1-2, with 10 bases matching TRBD1. Sequencing input: PBMCs or T cells enriched from blood (not recorded which). The clonotype originates from a woman in her thirties or forties who had been exposed to COVID-19. CDR3 residues: CAISNLGTGEGDGYTF. In DNA, the CDR3 is TGTGCCATCAGTAATTTAGGGACAGGGGAAGGAGATGGCTACACCTTC.